Presented here are 10 T cell receptor beta chains from one specimen sequenced in a study of T cells in tuberculosis. Sequenced by immunoSEQ multiplex PCR; TCRdb stores in-frame clones only, minus some. The repertoire holds approximately 88,000 clones, with approximately 91% as singletons. After thawing and overnight rest, PBMC were stained with GMM-loaded CD1B tetramer, viability dye and anti-CD3 for sorting. CD1B tetramers were loaded with Rhodococcus equi-derived C32 glucose monomycolate. The sample taken for sequencing was CD1b-GMM tetramer-negative cells sorted from PBMCs. The receptor set was obtained from an adult woman with latent tuberculosis.

This chain uses TRBV18 with TRBJ1-2; D unclear. The CDR3 contains 16 residues. Germline CDR1 and CDR2: KGHSH and LQKENI. V gave up 4 bases and J gave up 6 bases, with 21 bases separating them. In DNA, the CDR3 is TGTGCCAGCTCACAGATCTTCGAGGCGCCGGGAAATGGCTACACCTTC. Amino acids: CASSQIFEAPGNGYTF.

This clone was seen once. The chain employs TRBV11-2 and TRBJ2-1; the D is unclear. The CDR3 sequence is 14 residues long. Deletions cut 3 bases from V and 3 bases from J, with 9 bases between. Germline values: CDR1 SGHAT, CDR2 FQNNGV. The CDR3 loop is CASSLDDNYNEQFF. In DNA, the CDR3 is TGTGCCAGCAGCTTGGATGACAACTACAATGAGCAGTTCTTC. The whole variable domain, filled in from reference TRBV11-2 and TRBJ2-1, reads EAGVAQSPRYKIIEKRQSVAFWCNPISGHATLYWYQQILGQGPKLLIQFQNNGVVDDSQLPKDRFSAERLKGVDSTLKIQPAKLEDSAVYLCASSLDDNYNEQFFGPGTRLTVL.

This clone was seen only once. The chain joins TRBV27 to TRBJ2-5; tentative D call: TRBD2 (7 bases). The DNA end lines up better with TRBJ2-7; the J call may be wrong. Per germline, CDR1 MNHEY and CDR2 SMNVEV (reference sequence). This CDR3 comprises 15 residues. Here the CDR3 reads CASSFGSRGAGEQYF. The CDR3 DNA follows: TGTGCCAGCAGTTTCGGTAGTCGGGGGGCTGGCGAGCAGTACTTC.

The chain couples TRBV5-4 to TRBJ1-1; 7 bases are shared with TRBD1. V shed 4 bases and J 0 bases; nucleotides not matched to a gene: 6. The CDR3 totals 15 residues. CDR1 is SGHNT, CDR2 YYREEE, per germline (reference sequence). The CDR3 DNA follows: TGTGCCAGCAGCCACAGACAGGGCATGAACACTGAAGCTTTCTTT. This sequence encodes CASSHRQGMNTEAFF.

The V and J genes are TRBV5-1 and TRBJ2-7; TRBD2 matches at 7 bases. Germline trimming cut 2 bases from V and 5 bases from J; bases unmatched to any gene: 4. From germline, CDR1 is SGHRS and CDR2 YFSETQ. The CDR3 runs to 13 residues. In DNA form, the CDR3 reads TGCGCCAGCAGCTTCAGCGGGGCAAACGAGCAGTACTTC. It is translated as CASSFSGANEQYF.

This chain joins TRBV9 and TRBJ1-4; D call uncertain. Trimming shortened V by 4 bases and J by 0 bases, and 16 bases separated the two germline ends. CDR3 length: 17 amino acids. The V gene's germline CDR1 is SGDLS and CDR2 YYNGEE. This chain's CDR3 is CASSPRGRRTTNEKLFF. The DNA of the CDR3 is TGTGCCAGCAGCCCACGAGGGAGGAGGACAACTAATGAAAAACTGTTTTTT.

This rearrangement joins TRBV25-1 to TRBJ2-5, with D unresolved. The CDR3 extends over 11 amino acids. The V end was cut by 4 bases, the J end by 2 bases, with 2 bases between. Germline-derived CDR1 and CDR2 are MGHDK and SYGVNS. CDR3 protein: CASSVQETQYF. The CDR3 DNA follows: TGTGCCAGCAGTGTACAAGAGACCCAGTACTTC.

The J gene is TRBJ2-1, the V gene TRBV29-1; weak D call: TRBD1 (6 bases). V lost 5 bases to trimming and J lost 2 bases, with 13 bases between them. CDR1 is SQVTM and CDR2 is ANQGSEA in the germline V gene. CDR3 length equals 14 residues. The CDR3: CSVRSGDTYNEQFF. The DNA for the CDR3 is TGCAGCGTTCGCTCTGGGGACACCTACAATGAGCAGTTCTTC.

The chain has TRBV4-2 and TRBJ2-3, with 10 bases lining up with TRBD2. The V and J ends lost 0 bases and 0 bases, in that order; junction bases with no gene match: 15. CDR1 and CDR2 (germline): LGHNA, YNFKEQ. This CDR3 has 21 amino acids. CDR3 region: CASSQDPAVAGGRLSTDTQYF. The CDR3 DNA reads TGTGCCAGCAGCCAAGATCCGGCGGTAGCGGGGGGCCGTCTTAGCACAGATACGCAGTATTTT.

The rearrangement joins TRBV5-1 to TRBJ2-1; 10 bases agree with TRBD1. This CDR3 has 14 amino acids. V shed 0 bases and J 8 bases; nucleotides not matched to a gene: 2. Germline V gene data show CDR1 as SGHRS and CDR2 as YFSETQ. CDR3 nucleotide sequence: TGCGCCAGCAGCTTGGGACAGGGGGCGTATGAGCAGTTCTTC. Its translation: CASSLGQGAYEQFF.